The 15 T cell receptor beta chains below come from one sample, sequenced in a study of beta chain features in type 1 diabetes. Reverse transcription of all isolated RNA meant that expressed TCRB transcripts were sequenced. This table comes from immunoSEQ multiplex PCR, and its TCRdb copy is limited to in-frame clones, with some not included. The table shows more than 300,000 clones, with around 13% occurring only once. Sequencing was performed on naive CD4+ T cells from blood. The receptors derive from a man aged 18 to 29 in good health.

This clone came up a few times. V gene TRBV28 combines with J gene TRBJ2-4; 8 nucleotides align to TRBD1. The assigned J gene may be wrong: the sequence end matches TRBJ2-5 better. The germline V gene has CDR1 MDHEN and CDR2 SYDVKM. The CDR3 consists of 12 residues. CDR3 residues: CASSGQGWTQYF. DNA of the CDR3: TGTGCCAGCAGCGGACAGGGCTGGACCCAGTACTTC.

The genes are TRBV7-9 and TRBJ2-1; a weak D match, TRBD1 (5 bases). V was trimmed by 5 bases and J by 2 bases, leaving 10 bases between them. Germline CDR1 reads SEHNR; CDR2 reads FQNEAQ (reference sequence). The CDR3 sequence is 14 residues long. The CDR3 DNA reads TGTGCCAGCAGCCTACAGGTAACCTACAATGAGCAGTTCTTC. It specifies CASSLQVTYNEQFF.

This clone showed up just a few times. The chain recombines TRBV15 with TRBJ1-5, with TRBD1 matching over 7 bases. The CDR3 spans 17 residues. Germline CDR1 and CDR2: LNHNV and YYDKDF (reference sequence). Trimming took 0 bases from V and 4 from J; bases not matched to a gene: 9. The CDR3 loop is CATSREPGQSLNQPQHF. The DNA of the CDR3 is TGTGCCACCAGCAGAGAGCCGGGACAGAGCCTAAATCAGCCCCAGCATTTT.

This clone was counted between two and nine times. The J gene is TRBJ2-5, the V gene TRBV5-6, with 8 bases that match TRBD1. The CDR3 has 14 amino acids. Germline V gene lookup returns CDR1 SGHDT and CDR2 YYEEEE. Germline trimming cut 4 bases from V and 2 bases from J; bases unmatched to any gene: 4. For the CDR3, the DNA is TGTGCCAGCAGCCAGACAGGGGTTCAAGAGACCCAGTACTTC. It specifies CASSQTGVQETQYF.

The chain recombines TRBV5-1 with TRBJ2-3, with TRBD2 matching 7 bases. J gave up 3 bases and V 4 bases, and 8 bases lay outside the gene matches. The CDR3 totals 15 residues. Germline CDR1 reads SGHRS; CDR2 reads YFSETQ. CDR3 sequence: CASSQGLVDTDTQYF. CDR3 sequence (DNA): TGCGCCAGCAGCCAAGGACTAGTGGATACAGATACGCAGTATTTT.

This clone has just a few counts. CDR3 nucleotide sequence: TGTGCCTGGAGTAGCGGCCCTGGGGGGGAGACCCAGTACTTC. This encodes CAWSSGPGGETQYF. The J gene is TRBJ2-5, the V gene TRBV30, with D possibly matching TRBD2 (6 bases). The CDR3 sequence is 14 residues long. Germline values: CDR1 GTSNPN, CDR2 SVGIG (reference sequence). Trimming removed 2 bases at V and 5 bases at J, with 15 bases between.

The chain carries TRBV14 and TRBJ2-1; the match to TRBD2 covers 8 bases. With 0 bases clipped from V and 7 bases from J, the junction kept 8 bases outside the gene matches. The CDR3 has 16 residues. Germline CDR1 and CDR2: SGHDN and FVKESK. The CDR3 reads CASSQDVGAGDNEQFF. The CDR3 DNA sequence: TGTGCCAGCAGCCAAGATGTAGGAGCGGGAGATAATGAGCAGTTCTTC.

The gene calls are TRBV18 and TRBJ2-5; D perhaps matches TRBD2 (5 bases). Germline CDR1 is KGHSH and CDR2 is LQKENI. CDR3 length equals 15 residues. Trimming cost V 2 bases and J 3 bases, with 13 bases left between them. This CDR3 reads CASSPSNAREETQYF. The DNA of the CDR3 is TGTGCCAGCTCACCAAGTAATGCGAGGGAAGAGACCCAGTACTTC.

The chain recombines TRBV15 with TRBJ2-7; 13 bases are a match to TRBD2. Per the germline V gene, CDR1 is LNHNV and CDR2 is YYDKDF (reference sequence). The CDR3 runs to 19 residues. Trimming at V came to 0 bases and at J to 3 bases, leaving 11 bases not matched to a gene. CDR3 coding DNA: TGTGCCACCAGCAGAGATTTGGGTAGATGGACTAGCGGGGGCTACGAGCAGTACTTC. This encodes CATSRDLGRWTSGGYEQYF.

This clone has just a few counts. In DNA form, the CDR3 reads TGCGCCAGCAGCCAAGGTCTCCCCCCCCGGGAGTTGCATGATGAGCAGTTCTTC. This encodes CASSQGLPPRELHDEQFF. The chain employs TRBV4-3 and TRBJ2-1, with a weak D call TRBD2 (6 bases). This CDR3 contains 18 residues. Trimming took 1 base from V and 8 from J, leaving 24 bases between them. The V gene's germline CDR1 is LGHNA and CDR2 YSLEER.

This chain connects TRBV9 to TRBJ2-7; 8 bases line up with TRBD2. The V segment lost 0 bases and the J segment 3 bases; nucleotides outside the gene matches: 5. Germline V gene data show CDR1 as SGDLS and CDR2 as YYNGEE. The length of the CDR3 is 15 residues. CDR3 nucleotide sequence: TGTGCCAGCAGCGTAGCTACGGGGGGGGTCTACGAGCAGTACTTC. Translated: CASSVATGGVYEQYF.

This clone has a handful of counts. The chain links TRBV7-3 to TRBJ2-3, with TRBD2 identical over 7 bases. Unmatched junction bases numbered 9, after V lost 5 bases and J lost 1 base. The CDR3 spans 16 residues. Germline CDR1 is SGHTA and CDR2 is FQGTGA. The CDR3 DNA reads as TGTGCCAGCAGCGGCGCGCGGGGGTTCGGCACAGATACGCAGTATTTT. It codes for CASSGARGFGTDTQYF.

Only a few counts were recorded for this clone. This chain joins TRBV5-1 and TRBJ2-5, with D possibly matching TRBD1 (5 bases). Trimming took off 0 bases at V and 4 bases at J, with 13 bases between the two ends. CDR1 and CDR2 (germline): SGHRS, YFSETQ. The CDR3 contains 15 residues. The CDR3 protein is CASSLADRQGETQYF. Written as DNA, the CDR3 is TGCGCCAGCAGCTTGGCCGATCGGCAGGGAGAGACCCAGTACTTC.

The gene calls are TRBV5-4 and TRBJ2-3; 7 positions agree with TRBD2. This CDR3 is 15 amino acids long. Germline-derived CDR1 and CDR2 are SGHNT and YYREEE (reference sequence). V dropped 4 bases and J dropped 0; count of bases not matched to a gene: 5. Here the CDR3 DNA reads TGTGCCAGCAGCCCCGGGACTACTAGCACAGATACGCAGTATTTT. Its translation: CASSPGTTSTDTQYF.

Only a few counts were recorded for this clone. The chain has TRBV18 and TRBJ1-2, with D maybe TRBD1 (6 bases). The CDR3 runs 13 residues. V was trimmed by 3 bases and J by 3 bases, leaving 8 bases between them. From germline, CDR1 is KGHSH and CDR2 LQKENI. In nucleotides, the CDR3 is TGTGCCAGCTCACCGGACAGCTACTATGGCTACACCTTC. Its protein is CASSPDSYYGYTF.